These 20 T cell receptor beta chains share one sample of origin, sequenced in a study of blood T cell repertoires in COVID-19. The protocol was immunoSEQ multiplex PCR, while the TCRdb copy is restricted to in-frame clones and leaves out a portion. The sample carries about 71,000 clones, about nine tenths recorded once. Specimen: peripheral blood. The source of these receptors is a woman under 30 with acute or convalescent COVID-19.

The chain recombines TRBV11-3 with TRBJ1-3; 9 bases agree with TRBD1. The CDR3 sequence is 16 residues long. The V gene end was trimmed by 5 bases and the J gene end by 4 bases; junction bases not matched to a gene: 9. CDR1 is SGHNT, CDR2 YENEEA, per germline. Here the CDR3 reads CASSPWDRVRGNTIYF. The CDR3 coding sequence is TGTGCCAGCAGCCCCTGGGACAGGGTCCGGGGAAACACCATATATTTT. The whole variable domain, filled in from reference TRBV11-3 and TRBJ1-3, reads EAGVVQSPRYKIIEKKQPVAFWCNPISGHNTLYWYLQNLGQGPELLIRYENEEAVDDSQLPKDRFSAERLKGVDSTLKIQPAELGDSAVYLCASSPWDRVRGNTIYFGEGSWLTVV.

The genes are TRBV2 and TRBJ2-3, with 13 bases identical to TRBD2. The junction had 10 bases not matched to a gene; V was cut back by 6 bases and J by 4 bases. The CDR3 is 17 residues long. The germline gives CDR1 SNHLY, CDR2 FYNNEI. In DNA, the CDR3 is TGTGCCAGCAGAAGACTAGCGGGGGGAGTGAGCGCAGATACGCAGTATTTT. Translation: CASRRLAGGVSADTQYF. The whole variable domain, filled in from reference TRBV2 and TRBJ2-3, reads EPEVTQTPSHQVTQMGQEVILRCVPISNHLYFYWYRQILGQKVEFLVSFYNNEISEKSEIFDDQFSVERPDGSNFTLKIRSTKLEDSAMYFCASRRLAGGVSADTQYFGPGTRLTVL.

This sequence joins TRBV6-5 and TRBJ1-3; 8 bases line up with TRBD1. The V gene's germline CDR1 is MNHEY and CDR2 SVGAGI. The length of the CDR3 is 15 residues. V shed 6 bases, J shed 3 bases, and the junction held 7 bases outside the gene matches. The CDR3 reads CASSIDRGSGNTIYF. As DNA, the CDR3 is TGTGCCAGCAGCATAGACAGGGGCAGTGGAAACACCATATATTTT.

The chain has TRBV28 and TRBJ2-5; the D gene is possibly TRBD1 (7 bases). The CDR3 has 15 residues. V lost 6 bases, J lost 5 bases, and 19 bases lay in between. Germline values: CDR1 MDHEN, CDR2 SYDVKM. Here the CDR3 reads CASSANQGGLETQYF. CDR3 sequence (DNA): TGTGCCAGCAGCGCTAACCAGGGGGGCTTGGAGACCCAGTACTTC.

The chain links TRBV7-8 to TRBJ1-2; 8 bases match TRBD1. Germline CDR1 SGHVS, CDR2 FQNEAQ. Trimming took 4 bases from V and 8 from J; bases not matched to a gene: 3. The CDR3 runs to 12 residues. The CDR3 region has the DNA TGTGCCAGCAGCTCCGGACAGGGAGGCTACACCTTC. This translates into CASSSGQGGYTF.

The chain carries TRBV6-2 or TRBV6-3 and TRBJ2-7, with TRBD2 matching over 14 bases. V shed 4 bases, J shed 6 bases, and the junction held 8 bases outside the gene matches. Germline-derived CDR1 and CDR2 are MNHEY and SVGEGT. This CDR3 spans 16 amino acids. The CDR3 loop reads CASSSGLAGGGSEQYF. DNA for the CDR3: TGTGCCAGCAGTTCAGGACTAGCGGGAGGCGGGTCCGAGCAGTACTTC.

This sequence joins TRBV29-1 and TRBJ2-2, with TRBD2 matching over 7 bases. The CDR3 length is 14 residues. The V segment lost 7 bases and the J segment 3 bases; nucleotides outside the gene matches: 8. Germline-derived CDR1 and CDR2 are SQVTM and ANQGSEA. The CDR3 spells CSATAGRDTGELFF. The CDR3 region has the DNA TGCAGCGCGACAGCGGGACGGGACACCGGGGAGCTGTTTTTT.

The chain is built from TRBV18 and TRBJ1-3; D possibly corresponds to TRBD1 (6 bases). The germline V gene has CDR1 KGHSH and CDR2 LQKENI. The V and J ends lost 1 base and 2 bases respectively, with 15 bases between them. The CDR3 totals 17 residues. The CDR3 spells CASSPRGLSDAGNTIYF. As DNA, the CDR3 is TGTGCCAGCTCACCACGGGGGCTATCGGACGCTGGAAACACCATATATTTT.

The chain's CDR3 is CASSLDYRANNEQFF. The CDR3 region has the DNA TGTGCCAGCAGCTTAGATTACAGGGCCAACAATGAGCAGTTCTTC. This rearrangement joins TRBV11-2 to TRBJ2-1; D may be TRBD1 (6 bases). Germline V gene sequence: CDR1 SGHAT, CDR2 FQNNGV. Trimming took off 0 bases at V and 5 bases at J, with 11 bases between the two ends. The CDR3 is 15 residues long. The complete variable domain, with remaining parts taken from reference TRBV11-2 and TRBJ2-1, reads EAGVAQSPRYKIIEKRQSVAFWCNPISGHATLYWYQQILGQGPKLLIQFQNNGVVDDSQLPKDRFSAERLKGVDSTLKIQPAKLEDSAVYLCASSLDYRANNEQFFGPGTRLTVL.

The sample holds one count of this clone. The CDR3 nucleotides read TGCAGCGGCACACCGCTTGGAGGGATGAACACTGAAGCTTTCTTT. This encodes CSGTPLGGMNTEAFF. The chain combines TRBV29-1 with TRBJ1-1; D is uncertain. The CDR3 extends over 15 amino acids. V lost 7 bases and J 0 bases, leaving 18 bases between the germline ends. Germline V gene lookup returns CDR1 SQVTM and CDR2 ANQGSEA.

The J gene is TRBJ1-1, the V gene TRBV5-6; D is unclear. Trimming took 8 bases from V and 1 from J, leaving 21 bases between them. CDR3 length: 16 residues. CDR1 and CDR2 (germline): SGHDT, YYEEEE. The CDR3 here is CASTPLGVIGNTEAFF. The DNA for the CDR3 is TGTGCCAGTACCCCCCTGGGAGTAATAGGGAACACTGAAGCTTTCTTT.

The V and J genes are TRBV9 and TRBJ2-7, with unresolved D. The CDR3 sequence is 9 residues long. Germline loops: CDR1 SGDLS, CDR2 YYNGEE. The ends were cut back, 4 bases at V and 6 bases at J, with 2 bases in the middle. The CDR3 nucleotides are TGTGCCAGCAGCCTCGAGCAGTACTTC. It codes for CASSLEQYF.

The chain has TRBV11-3 and TRBJ2-6; tentatively, D is TRBD2 (6 bases). There are 15 residues in the CDR3. The germline V gene encodes CDR1 SGHNT and CDR2 YENEEA. V lost 5 bases to trimming and J lost 0 bases, with 8 bases between them. The CDR3 sequence: CASSPGGSGANVLTF. CDR3 DNA: TGTGCCAGCAGCCCCGGGGGCTCTGGGGCCAACGTCCTGACTTTC.

This chain uses TRBV7-2 with TRBJ2-1, with 10 bases lining up with TRBD2. The CDR3 extends over 14 amino acids. The trim removed 1 base at V and 9 bases at J, leaving 3 bases unmatched. CDR1 and CDR2 (germline): SGHTA, FQGNSA. In DNA form, the CDR3 reads TGTGCCAGCAGCTTAGGAGGGACTAGCGTTGAGCAGTTCTTC. This codes for CASSLGGTSVEQFF.

The V call is TRBV6-5, the J call TRBJ1-4; no clear D gene. CDR3 length: 13 residues. Germline CDR1 MNHEY, CDR2 SVGAGI. V was cut by 4 bases and J by 10 bases, with 13 bases left in between. The chain's CDR3 is CASSSGRAGKLFF. In DNA, the CDR3 is TGTGCCAGCAGTTCCGGCAGAGCGGGAAAACTGTTTTTT.

V is TRBV7-8 and J is TRBJ1-1, with 10 bases lining up with TRBD1. The J segment lost 8 bases and the V segment lost 3 bases, leaving 12 bases of the junction unmatched. Germline V gene lookup returns CDR1 SGHVS and CDR2 FQNEAQ. The CDR3 is made up of 16 amino acids. CDR3 coding DNA: TGTGCCAGCAGCTTCCGGACAGGGGGGTCCCAGGGAGAAGCTTTCTTT. Protein sequence: CASSFRTGGSQGEAFF.

The V and J genes are TRBV5-6 and TRBJ2-3; 14 bases match TRBD2. This CDR3 has 17 residues. Trimming took 1 base from V and 4 from J; bases not matched to a gene: 5. Germline lookup yields CDR1 SGHDT and CDR2 YYEEEE. CDR3 nucleotides: TGTGCCAGCAGCTTGAGACTAGCGGGGGGGTCGGCAGATACGCAGTATTTT. Its translation: CASSLRLAGGSADTQYF.

The V and J genes are TRBV6-6 and TRBJ1-6; TRBD1 aligns across 8 bases. The V segment lost 5 bases and the J segment 9 bases; nucleotides outside the gene matches: 9. This CDR3 is 15 amino acids long. Germline CDR1 is MNHNY and CDR2 is SVGAGI (reference sequence). The CDR3, as DNA: TGTGCCAGCAGTACACACGACAGGGGCGGTTCACCCCTCCACTTT. The encoded protein is CASSTHDRGGSPLHF.

This clone has only one observation. CDR3 in amino acids: CASSLVPTVMNTEAFF. CDR3 DNA: TGTGCCAGCAGCTTAGTTCCCACAGTCATGAACACTGAAGCTTTCTTT. The chain combines TRBV7-2 with TRBJ1-1; D not certain. Trimming took 1 base from V and 0 from J, leaving 12 bases between them. This CDR3 is built from 16 residues. In germline, CDR1 is SGHTA, CDR2 FQGNSA. Complete variable domain (other parts from reference TRBV7-2 and TRBJ1-1): GAGVSQSPSNKVTEKGKDVELRCDPISGHTALYWYRQSLGQGLEFLIYFQGNSAPDKSGLPSDRFSAERTGGSVSTLTIQRTQQEDSAVYLCASSLVPTVMNTEAFFGQGTRLTVV.

V gene TRBV28 combines with J gene TRBJ1-1, with 7 nucleotides matching TRBD1. This CDR3 region has 13 residues. J was trimmed by 4 bases and V by 6 bases; bases with no gene match: 5. CDR1 and CDR2 (germline): MDHEN, SYDVKM. The CDR3 coding sequence is TGTGCCAGCAGGCTACAGGGGAGCACTGAAGCTTTCTTT. Its translation is CASRLQGSTEAFF.